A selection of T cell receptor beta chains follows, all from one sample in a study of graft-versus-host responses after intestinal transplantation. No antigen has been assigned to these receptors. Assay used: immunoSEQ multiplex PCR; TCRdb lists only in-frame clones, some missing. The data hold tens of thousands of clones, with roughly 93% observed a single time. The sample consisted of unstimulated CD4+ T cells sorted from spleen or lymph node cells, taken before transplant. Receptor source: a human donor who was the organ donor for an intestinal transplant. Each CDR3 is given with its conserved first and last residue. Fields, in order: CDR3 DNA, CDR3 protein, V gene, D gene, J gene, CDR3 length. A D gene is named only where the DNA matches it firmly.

CDR3 DNA: TGTGCCAGCAGTGTGACAGGGCAGAACACTGAAGCTTTCTTT; CDR3 protein: CASSVTGQNTEAFF; V gene: TRBV6-5; D gene: TRBD1; J gene: TRBJ1-1; CDR3 length: 14
CDR3 DNA: TGCAGTGCTAGAACCCTGACTGAAGCTTTCTTT; CDR3 protein: CSARTLTEAFF; V gene: TRBV20-1; D gene: -; J gene: TRBJ1-1; CDR3 length: 11
CDR3 DNA: TGTGCCAGCTCACCCCCTGCAGGAGGAGGACCTGGCTACACCTTC; CDR3 protein: CASSPPAGGGPGYTF; V gene: TRBV18; D gene: -; J gene: TRBJ1-2; CDR3 length: 15
CDR3 DNA: TGTGCCAGCAGCTCGCCGCGAGGACAGGATAAAGCTACGTTAAAGTACTTC; CDR3 protein: CASSSPRGQDKATLKYF; V gene: TRBV5-6; D gene: TRBD1; J gene: TRBJ2-7; CDR3 length: 17
CDR3 DNA: TGTGCCAGCAGTCTCTACCAGGCTGAAGCTTTCTTT; CDR3 protein: CASSLYQAEAFF; V gene: TRBV6-6; D gene: -; J gene: TRBJ1-1; CDR3 length: 12
CDR3 DNA: TGTGCCAGCAGGGTCACAGGGAACACTGAAGCTTTCTTT; CDR3 protein: CASRVTGNTEAFF; V gene: TRBV6-5; D gene: -; J gene: TRBJ1-1; CDR3 length: 13
CDR3 DNA: TGTGCCAGCAGCTCAGACAGGGCAAACACCGGGGAGCTGTTTTTT; CDR3 protein: CASSSDRANTGELFF; V gene: TRBV11-3; D gene: TRBD1; J gene: TRBJ2-2; CDR3 length: 15
CDR3 DNA: TGTGCCAGCAGTGTTTTGACGGATAATGAAAAACTGTTTTTT; CDR3 protein: CASSVLTDNEKLFF; V gene: TRBV2; D gene: -; J gene: TRBJ1-4; CDR3 length: 14
CDR3 DNA: TGTGCCATCAGTGAGTCGGGACAGGGCCGCTCCTACAATGAGCAGTTCTTC; CDR3 protein: CAISESGQGRSYNEQFF; V gene: TRBV10-3; D gene: TRBD1; J gene: TRBJ2-1; CDR3 length: 17
CDR3 DNA: TGTGCCACCAGCACTCGACAGGGGATCTACGAGCAGTACTTC; CDR3 protein: CATSTRQGIYEQYF; V gene: TRBV15; D gene: TRBD1; J gene: TRBJ2-7; CDR3 length: 14
CDR3 DNA: TGTGCCAGTATGGACAGCCATAGCAATCAGCCCCAGCATTTT; CDR3 protein: CASMDSHSNQPQHF; V gene: TRBV19; D gene: -; J gene: TRBJ1-5; CDR3 length: 14
CDR3 DNA: TGTGCCAGTAGTAGCGGGGGGGCAGGTGAGACCCAGTACTTC; CDR3 protein: CASSSGGAGETQYF; V gene: TRBV19; D gene: TRBD2; J gene: TRBJ2-5; CDR3 length: 14
CDR3 DNA: TGTGCCAGCTCACTGGGACCGGACAGGGGCCTCGCCTCCTACGAGCAGTACTTC; CDR3 protein: CASSLGPDRGLASYEQYF; V gene: TRBV18; D gene: TRBD1; J gene: TRBJ2-7; CDR3 length: 18
CDR3 DNA: TGCGCCAGCAGCTTGGCTGGACAGAGCACAGATACGCAGTATTTT; CDR3 protein: CASSLAGQSTDTQYF; V gene: TRBV5-1; D gene: -; J gene: TRBJ2-3; CDR3 length: 15
CDR3 DNA: TGTGCCAGCAGACACACGGGCTCTGGAAACACCATATATTTT; CDR3 protein: CASRHTGSGNTIYF; V gene: TRBV6-1; D gene: -; J gene: TRBJ1-3; CDR3 length: 14
CDR3 DNA: TGTGCCAGCAGTTTCGGGAGTAACTATGGCTACACCTTC; CDR3 protein: CASSFGSNYGYTF; V gene: TRBV28; D gene: -; J gene: TRBJ1-2; CDR3 length: 13
CDR3 DNA: TGTGCCAGCAGTTCACCGGGACAGGGGTGGCGTGAGCAGTTCTTC; CDR3 protein: CASSSPGQGWREQFF; V gene: TRBV27; D gene: TRBD1; J gene: TRBJ2-1; CDR3 length: 15